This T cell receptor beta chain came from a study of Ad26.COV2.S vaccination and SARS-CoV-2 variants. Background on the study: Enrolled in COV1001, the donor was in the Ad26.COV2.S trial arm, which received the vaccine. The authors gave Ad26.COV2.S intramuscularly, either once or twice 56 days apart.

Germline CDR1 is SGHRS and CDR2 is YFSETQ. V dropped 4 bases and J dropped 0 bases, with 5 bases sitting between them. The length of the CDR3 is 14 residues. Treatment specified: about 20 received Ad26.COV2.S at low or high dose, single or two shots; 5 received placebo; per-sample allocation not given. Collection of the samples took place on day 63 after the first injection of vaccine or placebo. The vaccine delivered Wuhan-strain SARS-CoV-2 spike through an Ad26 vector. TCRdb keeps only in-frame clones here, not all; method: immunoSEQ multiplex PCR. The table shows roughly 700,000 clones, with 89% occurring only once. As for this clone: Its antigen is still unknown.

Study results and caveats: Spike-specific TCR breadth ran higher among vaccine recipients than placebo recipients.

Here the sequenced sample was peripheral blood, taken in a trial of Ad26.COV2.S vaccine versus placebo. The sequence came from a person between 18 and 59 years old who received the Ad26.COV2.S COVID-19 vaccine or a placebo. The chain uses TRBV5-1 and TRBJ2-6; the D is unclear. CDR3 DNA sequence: TGCGCCAGCAGCGGCAGCTCTGGGGCCAACGTCCTGACTTTC. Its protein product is CASSGSSGANVLTF.